The present T cell receptor beta chain was sequenced within a study of shared clonotypes between healthy human individuals. As for the study in general: Used for every donor were three CD4 naive, three CD4 memory, two CD8 naive and one CD8 memory plate.

Germline assignment: CDR1 SGHNT and CDR2 YYREEE (reference sequence). The CDR3 contains 18 residues. The junction had 7 bases not matched to a gene; V was cut back by 3 bases and J by 4 bases. About this clone: The antigen remains unidentified.

Sequencing used immunoSEQ multiplex PCR; TCRdb keeps in-frame clones, though not all of them. The top ten clones hold about 0.32% of a sample with roughly 400,000 clones, roughly 96% of them seen once. Healthy adults negative for HIV, lacking recent acute infections or vaccinations, served as donors. Study-wide points: Generally, naive subsets came out with larger estimated richness than memory subsets.

The sequence derives from a man aged 25-45 years in good health. The sequencing sample was made of memory CD8+ T cells sorted from blood. Subset specified: CD45RO+ cells pooled with CCR7-negative TemRA cells. This chain links TRBV5-4 with TRBJ2-4; TRBD2 matches 16 bases. The CDR3 DNA reads as TGTGCCAGCAGCTCCGGGACTAGCGGGAGGGGGGCGAAAAACATTCAGTACTTC. Protein sequence: CASSSGTSGRGAKNIQYF.